The entry below gives a single T cell receptor beta chain sequence along with its context. Its antigen remains unidentified. The data were taken from a study of molecular identifiers for immune sequencing clone quantification. The bulk TCR libraries were made with methods described before and with listed TCR primers. TCRdb called the PCR reads again in MiXCR, with one record for every CDR3 protein. The table includes 45,000 to 55,000 distinct CDR3 sequences, about a third detected once. Notes on the study in general: Clones of above 20 RNA copies carried over 97% of effector molecules; in naive cells they carried under 1%. Spiked TCR RNA from one Jurkat cell reportedly showed up when mixed among 950,000 to 1,000,000 naive cells.

The V end lost 5 bases, the J end lost 0 bases, and 16 bases lay between the germline ends. Germline lookup yields CDR1 DFQATT and CDR2 SNEGSKA (reference sequence). The CDR3 sequence is 15 residues long. The chain uses TRBV20-1 and TRBJ2-5; D may be TRBD1 (5 bases). Sequenced material: naive CD8+ T cells from blood, with Jurkat cell RNA spiked in. The sample's subset: FACS-sorted CD8+CD4-CCR7+CD45RA+ naive T cells. The sequence came from a human donor in good health. Some libraries in this study had Jurkat cell RNA spiked in. The DNA of the CDR3 is TGCAGTGCTGATAGCTGGGGCGAGCACCAAGAGACCCAGTACTTC. This encodes CSADSWGEHQETQYF.